This TCR beta chain was captured in a study of cytomegalovirus exposure and HLA in healthy donors. The overall study: The approximately 120 validation repertoires used the same platform as the 666 first-cohort repertoires, a later analysis reported. Study findings and constraints: The study designated over 150 TCR beta chains cytomegalovirus-associated. Among the CMV-associated chains, a few were confirmed in vitro as specific for CMV antigens. The TCR clusters that emerged in the first cohort tended, a later analysis found, to co-occur in the approximately 130 validation repertoires.

TCRdb's table, derived via immunoSEQ multiplex PCR, lists solely in-frame clones and lacks some. The table records roughly 270,000 clones, 85% to 90% of them present only once. This clone was seen a single time. The target antigen is unknown. The specimen sequenced was PBMCs. The receptor was derived from a woman between 18 and 29 years old in good health and CMV-seronegative.

CDR3 region: CASSSRQNYEQYF. CDR3 sequence (DNA): TGTGCCAGCAGCAGTCGTCAAAACTACGAGCAGTACTTC. The V gene is TRBV6-5, the J gene TRBJ2-7, with D hard to call. From germline, CDR1 is MNHEY and CDR2 SVGAGI. CDR3 size: 13 residues. Trimming removed 6 bases from V and 3 bases from J, with 12 bases in between.